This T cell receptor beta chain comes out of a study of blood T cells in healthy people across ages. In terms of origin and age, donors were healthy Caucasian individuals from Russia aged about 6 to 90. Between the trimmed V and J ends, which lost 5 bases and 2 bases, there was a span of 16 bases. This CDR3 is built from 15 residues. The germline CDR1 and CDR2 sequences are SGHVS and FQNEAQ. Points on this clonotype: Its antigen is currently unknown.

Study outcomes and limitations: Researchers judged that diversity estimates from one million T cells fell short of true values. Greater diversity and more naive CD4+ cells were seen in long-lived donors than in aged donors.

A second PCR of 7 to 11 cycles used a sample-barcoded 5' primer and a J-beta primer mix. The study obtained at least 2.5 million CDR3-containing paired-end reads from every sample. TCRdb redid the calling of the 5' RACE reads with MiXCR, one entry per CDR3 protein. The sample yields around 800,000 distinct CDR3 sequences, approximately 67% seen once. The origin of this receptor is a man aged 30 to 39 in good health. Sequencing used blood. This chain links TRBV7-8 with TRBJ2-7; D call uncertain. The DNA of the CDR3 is TGTGCCAGCAGCCTAGGTATTGGGGATGCCTACGAGCAGTACTTC. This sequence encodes CASSLGIGDAYEQYF.